These 11 T cell receptor beta chains share one sample of origin, sequenced in a study of T cell responses to AZD1222 COVID-19 vaccine. Measured with immunoSEQ multiplex PCR; TCRdb has only the in-frame clones, and not every one. Counted here are some 100,000 clones, about 90% occurring once; the ten biggest clones make up 16%. Specimen: peripheral blood, collected on day 0 of AZD1222 vaccination. These receptors all come from an adult in good health.

The V and J genes are TRBV7-2 and TRBJ1-1; D call uncertain. V was clipped by 2 bases and J by 6 bases, with 10 bases between them. Germline V gene data show CDR1 as SGHTA and CDR2 as FQGNSA. The CDR3 runs 13 residues. This CDR3 reads CASSLYIDAEAFF. In DNA, the CDR3 is TGTGCCAGCAGCTTATATATAGACGCTGAAGCTTTCTTT.

This clone was seen a single time. The chain joins TRBV3-1 (or the pseudogene TRBV3-2) to TRBJ2-3; D possibly corresponds to TRBD2 (7 bases). The ends were cut back, 5 bases at V and 2 bases at J, with 11 bases in the middle. Germline assignment: CDR1 LGHDT and CDR2 YNNKEL (reference sequence). This CDR3 has 14 amino acids. The CDR3 loop is CASSRGGSTDTQYF. The CDR3 DNA follows: TGTGCCAGCAGCAGGGGGGGATCCACAGATACGCAGTATTTT.

The chain combines TRBV28 with TRBJ1-5, with D unresolved. V dropped 2 bases and J dropped 7 bases, with 6 bases sitting between them. From germline, CDR1 is MDHEN and CDR2 SYDVKM. The CDR3 spans 12 residues. CDR3 sequence (DNA): TGTGCCAGCAGTTTAATGGGGCAGCCCCAGCATTTT. As protein: CASSLMGQPQHF.

J is TRBJ2-7 and V is TRBV19; 8 nucleotides match TRBD2. This CDR3 has 15 amino acids. Germline V CDR1 and CDR2: LNHDA, SQIVND (reference sequence). V was pared by 0 bases and J by 2 bases, with 3 bases of the junction left unmatched. The chain's CDR3 is CASSIEGSGTYEQYF. CDR3 coding DNA: TGTGCCAGTAGTATAGAAGGTAGCGGGACCTACGAGCAGTACTTC.

This chain links TRBV11-3 with TRBJ1-1, with D perhaps TRBD1 (6 bases). V lost 5 bases and J lost 7, with 11 bases in between. Germline-derived CDR1 and CDR2 are SGHNT and YENEEA. The CDR3 is made up of 12 amino acids. This CDR3 is CASSQTGYEAFF. CDR3 nucleotides: TGTGCCAGCAGCCAGACAGGTTATGAAGCTTTCTTT.

The rearrangement uses TRBV4-2 and TRBJ2-7, with 8 bases identical to TRBD1. In germline, CDR1 is LGHNA, CDR2 YNFKEQ. The CDR3 runs 15 residues. The V segment lost 0 bases and the J segment 2 bases; nucleotides outside the gene matches: 3. This CDR3 reads CASSQDIQGAYEQYF. CDR3 coding DNA: TGTGCCAGCAGCCAAGATATACAGGGGGCCTACGAGCAGTACTTC.

The rearrangement uses TRBV6-5 and TRBJ2-2; TRBD1 agrees at 7 bases. CDR1 and CDR2 from the germline V gene are MNHEY and SVGAGI. The trim removed 7 bases at V and 0 bases at J, leaving 5 bases unmatched. The CDR3 length is 15 residues. The chain's CDR3 is CASTRGRSNTGELFF. The CDR3 bases are TGTGCCAGCACCAGGGGGAGATCGAACACCGGGGAGCTGTTTTTT.

The V gene is TRBV6-5, the J gene TRBJ2-5; a weak D match, TRBD1 (6 bases). Between the trimmed V and J ends, which lost 6 bases and 4 bases, there was a span of 15 bases. Germline loops: CDR1 MNHEY, CDR2 SVGAGI. The CDR3 totals 14 residues. This CDR3 is CASRPRGGGETQYF. DNA of the CDR3: TGTGCCAGCAGGCCCCGAGGGGGTGGAGAGACCCAGTACTTC.

Here the CDR3 reads CASSQYGSTANQPQHF. The CDR3 coding sequence is TGCGCCAGCAGCCAATACGGTAGCACTGCGAATCAGCCCCAGCATTTT. This rearrangement joins TRBV4-1 to TRBJ1-5; no definite D call. This CDR3 is built from 16 residues. Trimming removed 2 bases from V and 4 bases from J, with 15 bases in between. Germline CDR1 is MGHRA and CDR2 is YSYEKL.

This clone showed up just once. The rearrangement uses TRBV7-9 and TRBJ2-1, with TRBD2 matching over 7 bases. V dropped 5 bases and J dropped 8; count of bases not matched to a gene: 12. The germline gives CDR1 SEHNR, CDR2 FQNEAQ (reference sequence). The CDR3 extends over 15 amino acids. The CDR3 region is CASSTQGGSGHEQFF. The CDR3 bases are TGTGCCAGCAGCACCCAAGGCGGGAGTGGCCATGAGCAGTTCTTC. Drawing the rest from reference TRBV7-9 and TRBJ2-1, the complete variable domain is DTGVSQNPRHKITKRGQNVTFRCDPISEHNRLYWYRQTLGQGPEFLTYFQNEAQLEKSRLLSDRFSAERPKGSFSTLEIQRTEQGDSAMYLCASSTQGGSGHEQFFGPGTRLTVL.

The chain combines TRBV28 with TRBJ2-7, with a possible D match to TRBD2 (6 bases). Per the germline V gene, CDR1 is MDHEN and CDR2 is SYDVKM. Trimming removed 4 bases at V and 1 base at J, with 14 bases between. The CDR3 consists of 15 residues. DNA for the CDR3: TGTGCCAGCAGTTCACCCGTGGGACTGTCCTACGAGCAGTACTTC. This encodes CASSSPVGLSYEQYF.